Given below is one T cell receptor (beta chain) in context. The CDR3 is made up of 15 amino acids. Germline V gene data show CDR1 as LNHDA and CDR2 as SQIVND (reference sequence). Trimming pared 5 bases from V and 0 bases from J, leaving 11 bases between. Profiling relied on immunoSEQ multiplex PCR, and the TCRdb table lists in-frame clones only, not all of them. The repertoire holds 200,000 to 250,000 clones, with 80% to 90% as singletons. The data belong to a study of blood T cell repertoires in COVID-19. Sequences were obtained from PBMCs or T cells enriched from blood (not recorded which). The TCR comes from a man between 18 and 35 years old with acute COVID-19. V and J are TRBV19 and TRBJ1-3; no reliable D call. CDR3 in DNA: TGTGCCAGTAGTTTTACACCAAGCTCTGGAAACACCATATATTTT. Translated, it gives CASSFTPSSGNTIYF.